Sequencing of this T cell receptor (beta chain) was carried out in a study of control samples from healthy donors and cancer patients (dated by TCRdb to about 2020). The CDR3 sequence holds 12 residues, the cysteine and phenylalanine included. Only the CDR3 part of the read is kept: 36 bases, read in frame from the first base. Deletion took 4 bases off V and 4 bases off J, with a span of 5 bases between the germline ends. The CDR1 and CDR2 encoded by the germline V gene are MDHEN and SYDVKM. The receptor library was made with the immunoSEQ multiplex PCR assay. Held by TCRdb, this immuneACCESS table contains in-frame sequences only and omits some clones. Under half of the omission traces to an unresolved V gene where checked; the cause of the rest is unknown. The sample table lists 150,000 to 200,000 clones, 90% of them with a count of one. Roughly 1.3% of the sample is taken by the ten largest. This clone was found a few times. No cognate antigen has been identified for it. No much larger clone is present one base from it, and per-base qualities are unavailable. This CDR3 is also generated by other DNA sequences in the sample.

In this chain, TRBV28 is recombined with TRBJ1-3; a confident D gene designation cannot be given. The receptor was isolated from a woman between 45 and 65 years old in good health. The sequenced material came from blood. The CDR3 protein: CASSYSGNTIYF. The nucleotide sequence is given as TGTGCCAGCAGTTATTCCGGAAACACCATATATTTT. Outside the CDR3, residues come from the reference TRBV28 and TRBJ1-3 proteins, so the full variable domain is: DVKVTQSSRYLVKRTGEKVFLECVQDMDHENMFWYRQDPGLGLRLIYFSYDVKMKEKGDIPEGYSVSREKKERFSLILESASTNQTSMYLCASSYSGNTIYFGEGSWLTVV.